This T cell receptor (beta chain) was sequenced in a study of OX40 agonist ivuxolimab in advanced cancers. This clone has a handful of counts. Its antigen is still unknown. General study points: At 0.1 to 3.0 mg/kg and by week 6, clonal expansion occurred in CD4+ and CD8+ blood T cells. Antigen specificity of clonally expanded peripheral T cells was not established. CD8+ T cells were the subset that, on average, had more expanded clones than CD4+. Partly responding patients at 0.1-3.0 mg/kg showed some of the smallest clonal expansion.

V was shortened by 6 bases and J by 0 bases, with 9 bases between the two germline ends. The CDR3 sequence is 13 residues long. Germline V gene data show CDR1 as MDHEN and CDR2 as SYDVKM. TCRdb's table, derived via immunoSEQ multiplex PCR, lists solely in-frame clones and lacks some. Of approximately 100,000 clones listed, 90% are singletons. Material: CD4+ or CD8+ T cells sorted from blood, obtained in a trial of the OX40 agonist ivuxolimab. This receptor was identified in an adult with an advanced solid tumor such as melanoma, head and neck, liver or kidney cancer. The genes are TRBV28 and TRBJ2-7; no clear D. Written as DNA, the CDR3 is TGTGCCAGCAGCCTCGACAACTCCTACGAGCAGTACTTC. As protein: CASSLDNSYEQYF.